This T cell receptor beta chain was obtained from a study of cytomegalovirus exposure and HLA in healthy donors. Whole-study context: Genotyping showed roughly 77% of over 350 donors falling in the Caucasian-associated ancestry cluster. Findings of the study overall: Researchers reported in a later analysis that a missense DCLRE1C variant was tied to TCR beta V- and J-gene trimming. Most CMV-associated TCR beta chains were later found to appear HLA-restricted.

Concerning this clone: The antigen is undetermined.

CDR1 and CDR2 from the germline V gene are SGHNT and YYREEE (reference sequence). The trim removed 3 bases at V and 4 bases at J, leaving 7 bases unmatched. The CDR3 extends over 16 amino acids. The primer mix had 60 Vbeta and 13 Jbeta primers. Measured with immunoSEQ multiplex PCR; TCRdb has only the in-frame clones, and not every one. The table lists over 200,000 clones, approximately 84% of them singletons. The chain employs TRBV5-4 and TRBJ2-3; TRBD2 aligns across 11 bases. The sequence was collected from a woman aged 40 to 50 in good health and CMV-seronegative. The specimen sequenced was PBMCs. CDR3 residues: CASSSLLAGAADTQYF. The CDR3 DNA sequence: TGTGCCAGCAGCTCCTTACTAGCGGGGGCGGCAGATACGCAGTATTTT.